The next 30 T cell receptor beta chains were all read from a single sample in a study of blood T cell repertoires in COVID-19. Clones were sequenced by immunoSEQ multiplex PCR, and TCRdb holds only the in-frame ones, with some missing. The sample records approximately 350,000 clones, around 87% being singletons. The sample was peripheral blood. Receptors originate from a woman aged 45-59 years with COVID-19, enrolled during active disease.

CDR3 protein: CSVGGGQGRQGSEGVAGELFF. The CDR3 DNA reads TGCAGCGTTGGTGGCGGTCAAGGCCGGCAGGGGTCCGAGGGGGTAGCCGGGGAGCTGTTTTTT. The chain couples TRBV29-1 to TRBJ2-2; tentative D call: TRBD1 (6 bases). Trimming stripped 4 bases from V and 6 bases from J, with 36 bases between. CDR3 length: 21 amino acids. The germline CDR1 and CDR2 sequences are SQVTM and ANQGSEA.

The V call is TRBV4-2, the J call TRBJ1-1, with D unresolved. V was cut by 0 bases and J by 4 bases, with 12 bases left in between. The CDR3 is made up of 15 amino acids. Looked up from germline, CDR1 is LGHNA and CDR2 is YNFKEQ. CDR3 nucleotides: TGTGCCAGCAGCCAAGAGGTCGGGGAGGCCACTGAAGCTTTCTTT. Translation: CASSQEVGEATEAFF.

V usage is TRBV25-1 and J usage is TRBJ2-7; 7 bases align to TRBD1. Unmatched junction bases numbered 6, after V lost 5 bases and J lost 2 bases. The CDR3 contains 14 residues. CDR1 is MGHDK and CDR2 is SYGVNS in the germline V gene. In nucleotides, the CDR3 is TGTGCCAGCAGTAAGGGACAGACCCCCTACGAGCAGTACTTC. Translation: CASSKGQTPYEQYF.

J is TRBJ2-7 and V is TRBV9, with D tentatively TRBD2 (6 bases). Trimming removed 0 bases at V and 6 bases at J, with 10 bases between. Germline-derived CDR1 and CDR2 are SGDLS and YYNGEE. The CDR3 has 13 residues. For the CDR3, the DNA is TGTGCCAGCAGCGTAGGTGGCGGGACCGAGCAGTACTTC. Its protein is CASSVGGGTEQYF.

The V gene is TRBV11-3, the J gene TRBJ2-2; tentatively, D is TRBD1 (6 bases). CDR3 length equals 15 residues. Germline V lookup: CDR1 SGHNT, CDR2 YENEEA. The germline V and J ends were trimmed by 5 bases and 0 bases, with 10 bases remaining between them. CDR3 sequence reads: CASSATGTNTGELFF. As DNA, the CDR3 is TGTGCCAGCAGCGCGACAGGAACGAACACCGGGGAGCTGTTTTTT.

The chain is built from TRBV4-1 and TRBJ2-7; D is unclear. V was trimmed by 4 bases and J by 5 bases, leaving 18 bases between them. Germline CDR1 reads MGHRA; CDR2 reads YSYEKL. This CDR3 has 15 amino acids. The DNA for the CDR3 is TGCGCCAGCAGCCCAGTGCAGACAAGATCCCACGAGCAGTACTTC. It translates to CASSPVQTRSHEQYF.

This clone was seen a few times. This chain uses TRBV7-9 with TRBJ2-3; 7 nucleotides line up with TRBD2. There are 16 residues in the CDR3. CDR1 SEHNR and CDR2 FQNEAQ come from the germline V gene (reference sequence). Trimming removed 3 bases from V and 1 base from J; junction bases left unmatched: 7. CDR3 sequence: CASSFGRGRGTDTQYF. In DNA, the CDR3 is TGTGCCAGCAGCTTCGGTCGGGGGAGGGGCACAGATACGCAGTATTTT. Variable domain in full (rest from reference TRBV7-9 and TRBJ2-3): DTGVSQNPRHKITKRGQNVTFRCDPISEHNRLYWYRQTLGQGPEFLTYFQNEAQLEKSRLLSDRFSAERPKGSFSTLEIQRTEQGDSAMYLCASSFGRGRGTDTQYFGPGTRLTVL.

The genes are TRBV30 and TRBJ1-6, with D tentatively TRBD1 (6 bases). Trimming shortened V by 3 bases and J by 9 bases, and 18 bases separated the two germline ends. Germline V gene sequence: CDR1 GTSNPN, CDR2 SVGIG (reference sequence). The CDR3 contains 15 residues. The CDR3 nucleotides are TGTGCCTGGAGAAGACACACAGGGTACAGTTCACCCCTCCACTTT. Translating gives CAWRRHTGYSSPLHF.

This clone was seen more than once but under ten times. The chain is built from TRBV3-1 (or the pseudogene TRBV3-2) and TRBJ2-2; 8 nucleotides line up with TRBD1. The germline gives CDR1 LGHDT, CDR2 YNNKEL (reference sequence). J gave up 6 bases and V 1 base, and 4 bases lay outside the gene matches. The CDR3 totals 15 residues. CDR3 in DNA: TGTGCCAGCAGCCAAGGAAGACAGGGGCCCGGGGAGCTGTTTTTT. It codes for CASSQGRQGPGELFF.

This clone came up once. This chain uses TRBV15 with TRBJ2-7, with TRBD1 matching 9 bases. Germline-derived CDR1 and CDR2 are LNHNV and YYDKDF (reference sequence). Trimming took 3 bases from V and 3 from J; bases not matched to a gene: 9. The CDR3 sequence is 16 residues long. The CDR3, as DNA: TGTGCCACCAGCAGGCCGGGACAGGGTTTGATCTACGAGCAGTACTTC. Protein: CATSRPGQGLIYEQYF.

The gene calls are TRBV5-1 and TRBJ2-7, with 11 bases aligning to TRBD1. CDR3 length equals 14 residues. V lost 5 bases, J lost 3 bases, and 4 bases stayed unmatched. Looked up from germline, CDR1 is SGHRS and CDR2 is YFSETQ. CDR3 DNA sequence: TGCGCCAGCAGACCCGGGACAGGGGGCTACGAGCAGTACTTC. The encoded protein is CASRPGTGGYEQYF.

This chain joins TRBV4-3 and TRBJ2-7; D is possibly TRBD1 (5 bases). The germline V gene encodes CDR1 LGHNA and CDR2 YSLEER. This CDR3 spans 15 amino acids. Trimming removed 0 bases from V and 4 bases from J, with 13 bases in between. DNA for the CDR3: TGCGCCAGCAGCCAAGATCGCGTAGGGGCGTACGAGCAGTACTTC. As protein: CASSQDRVGAYEQYF.

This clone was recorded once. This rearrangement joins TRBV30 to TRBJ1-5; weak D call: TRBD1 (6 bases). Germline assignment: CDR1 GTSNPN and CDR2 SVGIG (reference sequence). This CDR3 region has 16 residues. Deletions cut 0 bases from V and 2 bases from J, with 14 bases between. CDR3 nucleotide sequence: TGTGCCTGGAGTGTTTCGGGGGGCGGGGGCAATCAGCCCCAGCATTTT. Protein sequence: CAWSVSGGGGNQPQHF.

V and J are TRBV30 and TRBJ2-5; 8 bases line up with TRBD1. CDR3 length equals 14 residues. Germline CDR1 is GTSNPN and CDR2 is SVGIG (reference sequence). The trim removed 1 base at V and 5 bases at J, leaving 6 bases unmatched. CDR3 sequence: CAWSDRQGKETQYF. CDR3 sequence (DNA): TGTGCCTGGAGTGACCGACAGGGGAAGGAGACCCAGTACTTC.

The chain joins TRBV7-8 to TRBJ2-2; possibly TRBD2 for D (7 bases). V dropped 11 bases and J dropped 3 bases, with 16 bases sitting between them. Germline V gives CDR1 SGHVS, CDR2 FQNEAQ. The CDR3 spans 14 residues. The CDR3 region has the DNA TGTGCCGGGGGCGGGAGCATCGACACCGGGGAGCTGTTTTTT. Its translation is CAGGGSIDTGELFF.

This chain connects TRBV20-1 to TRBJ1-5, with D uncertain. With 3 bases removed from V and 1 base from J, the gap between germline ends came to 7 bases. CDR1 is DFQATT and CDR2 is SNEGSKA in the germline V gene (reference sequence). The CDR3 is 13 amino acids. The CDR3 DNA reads TGCAGTGCTAGTTGGCAAAGCAATCAGCCCCAGCATTTT. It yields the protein CSASWQSNQPQHF.

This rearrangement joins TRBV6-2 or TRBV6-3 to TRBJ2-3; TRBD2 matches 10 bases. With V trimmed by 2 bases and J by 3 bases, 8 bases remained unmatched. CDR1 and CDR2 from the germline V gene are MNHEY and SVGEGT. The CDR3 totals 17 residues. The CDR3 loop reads CASSYTPSSGSTDTQYF. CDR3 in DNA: TGTGCCAGCAGTTACACCCCATCTAGCGGGAGTACAGATACGCAGTATTTT.

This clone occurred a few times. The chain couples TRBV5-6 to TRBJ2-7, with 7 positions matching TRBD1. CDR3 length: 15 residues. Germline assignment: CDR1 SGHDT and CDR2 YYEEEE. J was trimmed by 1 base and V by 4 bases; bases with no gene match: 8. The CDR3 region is CASSPDRDRSYEQYF. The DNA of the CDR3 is TGTGCCAGCAGCCCAGACCGGGACAGATCCTACGAGCAGTACTTC.

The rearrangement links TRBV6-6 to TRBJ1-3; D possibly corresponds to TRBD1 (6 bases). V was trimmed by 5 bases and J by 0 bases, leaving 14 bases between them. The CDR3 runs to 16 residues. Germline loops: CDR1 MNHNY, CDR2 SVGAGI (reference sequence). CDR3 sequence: CASSTNRAYSGNTIYF. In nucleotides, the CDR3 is TGTGCCAGCAGTACTAACAGGGCCTACTCTGGAAACACCATATATTTT.

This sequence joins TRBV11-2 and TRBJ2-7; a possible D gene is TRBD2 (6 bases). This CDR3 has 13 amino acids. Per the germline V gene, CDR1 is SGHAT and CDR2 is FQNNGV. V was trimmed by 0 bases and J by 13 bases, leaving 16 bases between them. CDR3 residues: CASSLDPLAPRYF. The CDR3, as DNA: TGTGCCAGCAGCTTAGATCCCCTAGCGCCGCGATACTTC.

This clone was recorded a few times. For the CDR3, the DNA is TGTGCCAGCAGCCAACTACCTAGGTTCACAGGGGGCGGTGGCTACACCTTC. This codes for CASSQLPRFTGGGGYTF. The gene calls are TRBV3-1 (or the pseudogene TRBV3-2) and TRBJ1-2, with 9 bases identical to TRBD1. The CDR3 length is 17 residues. CDR1 is LGHDT, CDR2 YNNKEL, per germline (reference sequence). V was pared by 2 bases and J by 7 bases, with 14 bases of the junction left unmatched.

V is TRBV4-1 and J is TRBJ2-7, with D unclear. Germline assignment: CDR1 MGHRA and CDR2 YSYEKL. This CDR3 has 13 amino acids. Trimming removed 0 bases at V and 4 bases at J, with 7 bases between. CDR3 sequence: CASSQDEKYEQYF. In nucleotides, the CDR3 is TGCGCCAGCAGCCAAGATGAGAAGTACGAGCAGTACTTC.

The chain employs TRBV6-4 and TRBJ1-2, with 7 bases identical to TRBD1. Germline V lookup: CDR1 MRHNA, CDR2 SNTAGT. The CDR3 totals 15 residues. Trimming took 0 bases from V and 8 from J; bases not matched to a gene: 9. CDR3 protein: CASSDSTGRHDGYTF. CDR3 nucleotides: TGTGCCAGCAGTGACTCGACAGGGCGCCATGACGGCTACACCTTC.

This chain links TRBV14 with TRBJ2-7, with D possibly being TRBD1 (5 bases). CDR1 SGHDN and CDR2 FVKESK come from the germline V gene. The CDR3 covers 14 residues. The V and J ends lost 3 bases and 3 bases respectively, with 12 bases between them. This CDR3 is CASSHRTRNYEQYF. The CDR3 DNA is TGTGCCAGCAGCCACCGGACAAGAAACTACGAGCAGTACTTC. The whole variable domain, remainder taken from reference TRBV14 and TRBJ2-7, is EAGVTQFPSHSVIEKGQTVTLRCDPISGHDNLYWYRRVMGKEIKFLLHFVKESKQDESGMPNNRFLAERTGGTYSTLKVQPAELEDSGVYFCASSHRTRNYEQYFGPGTRLTVT.

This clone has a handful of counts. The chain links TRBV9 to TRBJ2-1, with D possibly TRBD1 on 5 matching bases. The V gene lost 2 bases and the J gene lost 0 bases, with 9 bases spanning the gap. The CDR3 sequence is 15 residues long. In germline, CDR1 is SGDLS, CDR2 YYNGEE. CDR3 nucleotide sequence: TGTGCCAGCAGCGTTAGGGGTTCCTCCTACAATGAGCAGTTCTTC. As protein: CASSVRGSSYNEQFF.

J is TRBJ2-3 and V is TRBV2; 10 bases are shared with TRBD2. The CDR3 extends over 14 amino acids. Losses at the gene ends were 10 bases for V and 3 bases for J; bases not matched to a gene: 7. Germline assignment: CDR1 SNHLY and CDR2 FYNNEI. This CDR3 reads CATRPSGSTDTQYF. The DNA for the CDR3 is TGTGCCACCCGCCCTAGCGGGAGTACAGATACGCAGTATTTT. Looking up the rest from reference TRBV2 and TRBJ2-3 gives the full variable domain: EPEVTQTPSHQVTQMGQEVILRCVPISNHLYFYWYRQILGQKVEFLVSFYNNEISEKSEIFDDQFSVERPDGSNFTLKIRSTKLEDSAMYFCATRPSGSTDTQYFGPGTRLTVL.

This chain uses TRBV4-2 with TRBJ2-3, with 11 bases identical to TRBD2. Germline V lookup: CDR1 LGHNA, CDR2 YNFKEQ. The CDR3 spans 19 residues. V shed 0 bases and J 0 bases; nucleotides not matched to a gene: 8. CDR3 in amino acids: CASSQDGSLAGASTDTQYF. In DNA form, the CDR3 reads TGTGCCAGCAGCCAAGATGGATCACTAGCGGGGGCTAGCACAGATACGCAGTATTTT.

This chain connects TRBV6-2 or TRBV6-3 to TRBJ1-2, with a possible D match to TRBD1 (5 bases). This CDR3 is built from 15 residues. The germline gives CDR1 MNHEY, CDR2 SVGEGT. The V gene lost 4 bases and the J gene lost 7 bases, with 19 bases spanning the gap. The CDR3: CASSLTPRDWSGYTF. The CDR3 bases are TGTGCCAGCAGTTTGACCCCCCGGGACTGGAGTGGCTACACCTTC.

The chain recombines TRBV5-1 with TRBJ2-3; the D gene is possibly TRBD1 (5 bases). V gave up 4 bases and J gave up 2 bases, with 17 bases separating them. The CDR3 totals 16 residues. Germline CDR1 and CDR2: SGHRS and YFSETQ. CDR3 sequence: CASSQRGMGPTDTQYF. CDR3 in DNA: TGCGCCAGCAGCCAACGAGGAATGGGGCCCACAGATACGCAGTATTTT. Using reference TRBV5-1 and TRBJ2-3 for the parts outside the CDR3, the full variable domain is KAGVTQTPRYLIKTRGQQVTLSCSPISGHRSVSWYQQTPGQGLQFLFEYFSETQRNKGNFPGRFSGRQFSNSRSEMNVSTLELGDSALYLCASSQRGMGPTDTQYFGPGTRLTVL.

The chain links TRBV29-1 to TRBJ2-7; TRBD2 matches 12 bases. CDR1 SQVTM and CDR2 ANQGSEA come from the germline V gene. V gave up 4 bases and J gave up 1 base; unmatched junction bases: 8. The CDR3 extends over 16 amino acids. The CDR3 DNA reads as TGCAGCGTTGCCCTTCAGACTAGCGGGAGTTCCTACGAGCAGTACTTC. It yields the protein CSVALQTSGSSYEQYF.